The 21 T cell receptor beta chains listed next were all sequenced from one sample in a study of Ad26.COV2.S vaccination and SARS-CoV-2 variants. The protocol was immunoSEQ multiplex PCR, while the TCRdb copy is restricted to in-frame clones and leaves out a portion. Here the sample spans about 350,000 clones, 80% to 90% being singletons. Treatment defined: 15 to 20 received Ad26.COV2.S at low or high dose, single or two shots; about five received placebo; per-sample allocation not given. Samples analyzed were those drawn on day 63 after the first vaccine or placebo injection. Material: peripheral blood, obtained in a trial of Ad26.COV2.S vaccine versus placebo. The receptors derive from a person aged 18-65 years who received the Ad26.COV2.S COVID-19 vaccine or a placebo.

The chain has TRBV7-9 and TRBJ1-3, with D perhaps matching TRBD1 (6 bases). The CDR3 contains 16 residues. The ends were cut back, 5 bases at V and 0 bases at J, with 14 bases in the middle. The V gene's germline CDR1 is SEHNR and CDR2 FQNEAQ (reference sequence). The CDR3 region has the DNA TGTGCCAGCAGCCTAGGTGACAGGAGCTCTGGAAACACCATATATTTT. Residues: CASSLGDRSSGNTIYF.

The V call is TRBV6-6, the J call TRBJ1-2; 9 nucleotides agree with TRBD1. The CDR3 is made up of 13 amino acids. With 7 bases clipped from V and 7 bases from J, the junction kept 7 bases outside the gene matches. CDR1 and CDR2 from the germline V gene are MNHNY and SVGAGI (reference sequence). CDR3 loop: CASTEQGARGYTF. The CDR3 nucleotides are TGTGCCAGCACCGAACAGGGGGCACGTGGCTACACCTTC.

The rearrangement uses TRBV7-9 and TRBJ2-1; 8 bases agree with TRBD1. This CDR3 has 15 residues. The V segment lost 5 bases and the J segment 1 base; nucleotides outside the gene matches: 4. Germline V lookup: CDR1 SEHNR, CDR2 FQNEAQ (reference sequence). This CDR3 reads CASSHDRGSYNEQFF. CDR3 DNA sequence: TGTGCCAGCAGCCACGACAGGGGATCCTACAATGAGCAGTTCTTC. The full variable domain, rest sourced from reference TRBV7-9 and TRBJ2-1, is DTGVSQNPRHKITKRGQNVTFRCDPISEHNRLYWYRQTLGQGPEFLTYFQNEAQLEKSRLLSDRFSAERPKGSFSTLEIQRTEQGDSAMYLCASSHDRGSYNEQFFGPGTRLTVL.

This clone was recorded a few times. This rearrangement joins TRBV5-1 to TRBJ1-4, with a possible D match to TRBD1 (5 bases). In germline, CDR1 is SGHRS, CDR2 YFSETQ. The CDR3 covers 14 residues. V lost 0 bases to trimming and J lost 2 bases, with 5 bases between them. CDR3: CASSLGGTNEKLFF. Written as DNA, the CDR3 is TGCGCCAGCAGCTTGGGGGGGACTAATGAAAAACTGTTTTTT.

The V gene is TRBV2, the J gene TRBJ2-3, with D tentatively TRBD1 (6 bases). This CDR3 contains 14 residues. Trimming left V 6 bases short and J 4 bases short, with 14 bases between. Germline CDR1 reads SNHLY; CDR2 reads FYNNEI. CDR3 nucleotide sequence: TGTGCCAGCAGGGGACACAGCGCGGCAGATACGCAGTATTTT. Residues: CASRGHSAADTQYF. Full variable domain (remainder filled in from reference TRBV2 and TRBJ2-3): EPEVTQTPSHQVTQMGQEVILRCVPISNHLYFYWYRQILGQKVEFLVSFYNNEISEKSEIFDDQFSVERPDGSNFTLKIRSTKLEDSAMYFCASRGHSAADTQYFGPGTRLTVL.

The J gene is TRBJ1-5, the V gene TRBV2; TRBD1 matches at 7 bases. This CDR3 has 14 amino acids. From germline, CDR1 is SNHLY and CDR2 FYNNEI. The V and J ends lost 8 bases and 3 bases, in that order; junction bases with no gene match: 7. The DNA of the CDR3 is TGTGCCAGCGGGGCGGACAGGTCCAATCAGCCCCAGCATTTT. This encodes CASGADRSNQPQHF.

The chain has TRBV7-9 and TRBJ2-1; the match to TRBD2 covers 9 bases. The J segment lost 14 bases and the V segment lost 1 base, leaving 6 bases of the junction unmatched. Germline CDR1 SEHNR, CDR2 FQNEAQ (reference sequence). The CDR3 spans 13 residues. In nucleotides, the CDR3 is TGTGCCAGCAGCTTAGACTTAGCGGGAGAAAAGTTCTTC. Residues: CASSLDLAGEKFF.

A remark on this clone: Other DNA sequences in this sample translate to the same CDR3. This chain connects TRBV12-3 or TRBV12-4 to TRBJ2-7; D is ambiguous. The V and J ends lost 6 bases and 4 bases respectively, with 7 bases between them. The CDR3 spans 11 residues. The CDR3 region is CASSSYYEQYF. The CDR3 DNA sequence: TGTGCCAGCAGCTCTTATTACGAGCAGTACTTC.

The CDR3 sequence is CASRLGGADTQYF. In DNA, the CDR3 is TGTGCCAGCAGACTCGGGGGTGCAGATACGCAGTATTTT. The chain has TRBV25-1 and TRBJ2-3, with D maybe TRBD2 (6 bases). The CDR3 totals 13 residues. Germline V gene lookup returns CDR1 MGHDK and CDR2 SYGVNS. The V end lost 6 bases, the J end lost 4 bases, and 11 bases lay between the germline ends. The variable domain in full, completed from reference TRBV25-1 and TRBJ2-3, reads EADIYQTPRYLVIGTGKKITLECSQTMGHDKMYWYQQDPGMELHLIHYSYGVNSTEKGDLSSESTVSRIRTEHFPLTLESARPSHTSQYLCASRLGGADTQYFGPGTRLTVL.

The J gene is TRBJ1-2, the V gene TRBV5-1, with D uncertain. The CDR3 loop spans 14 amino acids. In germline, CDR1 is SGHRS, CDR2 YFSETQ. V lost 7 bases and J 7 bases, leaving 20 bases between the germline ends. The CDR3 sequence is CASEPGGLLGGYTF. CDR3 bases: TGCGCCAGCGAACCGGGAGGCCTCCTAGGTGGCTACACCTTC.

The chain combines TRBV5-1 with TRBJ2-7, with TRBD1 identical over 10 bases. Per the germline V gene, CDR1 is SGHRS and CDR2 is YFSETQ. Germline trimming cut 2 bases from V and 7 bases from J; bases unmatched to any gene: 6. The CDR3 loop spans 14 amino acids. The CDR3 loop reads CASSLGQGDGEQYF. The CDR3 region has the DNA TGCGCCAGCAGCTTAGGACAGGGGGACGGGGAGCAGTACTTC.

V gene TRBV6-5 combines with J gene TRBJ1-4; 7 bases are a match to TRBD1. CDR1 and CDR2 (germline): MNHEY, SVGAGI. The trim removed 6 bases at V and 3 bases at J, leaving 7 bases unmatched. CDR3 length: 15 amino acids. The CDR3 is CASRRQGRANEKLFF. The CDR3 nucleotides read TGTGCCAGCAGGAGACAGGGTAGGGCTAATGAAAAACTGTTTTTT.

This CDR3 is CASSVRGAGNEQFF. The CDR3, as DNA: TGTGCCAGCAGCGTCCGGGGGGCGGGGAATGAGCAGTTCTTC. This rearrangement joins TRBV9 to TRBJ2-1; weak D call: TRBD2 (7 bases). With 2 bases removed from V and 7 bases from J, the gap between germline ends came to 13 bases. The CDR3 is 14 amino acids. Germline V gene sequence: CDR1 SGDLS, CDR2 YYNGEE.

V usage is TRBV19 and J usage is TRBJ1-1; no firm D call. Trimming stripped 5 bases from V and 3 bases from J, with 10 bases between. The CDR3 has 13 amino acids. The germline V gene encodes CDR1 LNHDA and CDR2 SQIVND (reference sequence). The CDR3 nucleotides read TGTGCCAGTAGTGTACTCTCTGACACTGAAGCTTTCTTT. Its translation: CASSVLSDTEAFF.

The chain has TRBV18 and TRBJ2-1, with TRBD1 matching over 11 bases. J was trimmed by 7 bases and V by 5 bases; bases with no gene match: 7. The V gene's germline CDR1 is KGHSH and CDR2 LQKENI. The CDR3 sequence is 15 residues long. The CDR3 sequence: CASSTGTGGRNEQFF. CDR3 coding DNA: TGTGCCAGCTCAACCGGGACAGGGGGGAGAAATGAGCAGTTCTTC.

This clone was recorded only once. The rearrangement links TRBV30 to TRBJ1-3; D unclear. The CDR3 runs 12 residues. CDR1 is GTSNPN and CDR2 is SVGIG in the germline V gene (reference sequence). The CDR3 loop is CAASSSGNTIYF. In nucleotides, the CDR3 is TGTGCGGCGTCCAGCTCTGGAAACACCATATATTTT.

V gene TRBV7-2 combines with J gene TRBJ1-5; D gene unclear. Trimming pared 1 base from V and 7 bases from J, leaving 11 bases between. Per germline, CDR1 SGHTA and CDR2 FQGNSA. This CDR3 has 14 residues. The CDR3 spells CASSLDYAPQPQHF. CDR3 DNA: TGTGCCAGCAGCTTAGACTACGCTCCCCAGCCCCAGCATTTT.

The chain uses TRBV5-1 and TRBJ1-1; D is unresolved. V was trimmed by 2 bases and J by 6 bases, leaving 8 bases between them. This CDR3 is built from 12 residues. Germline CDR1 SGHRS, CDR2 YFSETQ. CDR3 sequence reads: CASSLGESEAFF. CDR3 DNA: TGCGCCAGCAGCTTAGGAGAGTCTGAAGCTTTCTTT.

The CDR3 sequence is CASSVATYSDTQYF. CDR3 coding DNA: TGTGCCAGCAGCGTAGCTACATACTCAGATACGCAGTATTTT. The V and J genes are TRBV9 and TRBJ2-3; D not resolved. The length of the CDR3 is 14 residues. Germline V lookup: CDR1 SGDLS, CDR2 YYNGEE. The germline V and J ends were trimmed by 0 bases and 4 bases, with 9 bases remaining between them.

The chain links TRBV7-9 to TRBJ2-5; no definite D call. Germline CDR1 is SEHNR and CDR2 is FQNEAQ (reference sequence). This CDR3 spans 14 amino acids. V dropped 1 base and J dropped 3 bases, with 9 bases sitting between them. The CDR3 coding sequence is TGTGCCAGCAGCTTAGTAGGGTTGGAAGAGACCCAGTACTTC. Amino acids: CASSLVGLEETQYF. The full variable domain, completed using reference TRBV7-9 and TRBJ2-5, is DTGVSQNPRHKITKRGQNVTFRCDPISEHNRLYWYRQTLGQGPEFLTYFQNEAQLEKSRLLSDRFSAERPKGSFSTLEIQRTEQGDSAMYLCASSLVGLEETQYFGPGTRLLVL.

V gene TRBV5-1 combines with J gene TRBJ1-1, with D hard to call. Trimming removed 4 bases at V and 1 base at J, with 14 bases between. Germline V gene data show CDR1 as SGHRS and CDR2 as YFSETQ. The length of the CDR3 is 15 residues. CDR3 nucleotides: TGCGCCAGCAGCCCCCCACGATCCCCGAACACTGAAGCTTTCTTT. Amino acid sequence: CASSPPRSPNTEAFF. The full variable domain, rest sourced from reference TRBV5-1 and TRBJ1-1, is KAGVTQTPRYLIKTRGQQVTLSCSPISGHRSVSWYQQTPGQGLQFLFEYFSETQRNKGNFPGRFSGRQFSNSRSEMNVSTLELGDSALYLCASSPPRSPNTEAFFGQGTRLTVV.